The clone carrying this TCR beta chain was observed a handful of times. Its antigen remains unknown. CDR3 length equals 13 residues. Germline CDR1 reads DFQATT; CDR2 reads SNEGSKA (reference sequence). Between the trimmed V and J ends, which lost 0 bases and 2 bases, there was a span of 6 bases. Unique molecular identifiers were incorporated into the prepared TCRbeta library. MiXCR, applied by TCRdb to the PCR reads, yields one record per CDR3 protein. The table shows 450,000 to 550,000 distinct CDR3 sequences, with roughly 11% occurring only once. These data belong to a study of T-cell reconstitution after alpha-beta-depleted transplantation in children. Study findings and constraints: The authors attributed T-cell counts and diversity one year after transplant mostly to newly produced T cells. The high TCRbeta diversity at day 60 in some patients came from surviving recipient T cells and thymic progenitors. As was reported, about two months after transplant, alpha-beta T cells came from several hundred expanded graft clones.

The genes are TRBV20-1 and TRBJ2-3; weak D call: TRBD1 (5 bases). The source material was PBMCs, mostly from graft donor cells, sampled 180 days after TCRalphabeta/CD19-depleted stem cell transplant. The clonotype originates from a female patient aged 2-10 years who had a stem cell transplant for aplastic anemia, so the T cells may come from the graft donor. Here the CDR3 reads CSARDGATDTQYF. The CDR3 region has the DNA TGCAGTGCTAGAGATGGGGCCACAGATACGCAGTATTTT.